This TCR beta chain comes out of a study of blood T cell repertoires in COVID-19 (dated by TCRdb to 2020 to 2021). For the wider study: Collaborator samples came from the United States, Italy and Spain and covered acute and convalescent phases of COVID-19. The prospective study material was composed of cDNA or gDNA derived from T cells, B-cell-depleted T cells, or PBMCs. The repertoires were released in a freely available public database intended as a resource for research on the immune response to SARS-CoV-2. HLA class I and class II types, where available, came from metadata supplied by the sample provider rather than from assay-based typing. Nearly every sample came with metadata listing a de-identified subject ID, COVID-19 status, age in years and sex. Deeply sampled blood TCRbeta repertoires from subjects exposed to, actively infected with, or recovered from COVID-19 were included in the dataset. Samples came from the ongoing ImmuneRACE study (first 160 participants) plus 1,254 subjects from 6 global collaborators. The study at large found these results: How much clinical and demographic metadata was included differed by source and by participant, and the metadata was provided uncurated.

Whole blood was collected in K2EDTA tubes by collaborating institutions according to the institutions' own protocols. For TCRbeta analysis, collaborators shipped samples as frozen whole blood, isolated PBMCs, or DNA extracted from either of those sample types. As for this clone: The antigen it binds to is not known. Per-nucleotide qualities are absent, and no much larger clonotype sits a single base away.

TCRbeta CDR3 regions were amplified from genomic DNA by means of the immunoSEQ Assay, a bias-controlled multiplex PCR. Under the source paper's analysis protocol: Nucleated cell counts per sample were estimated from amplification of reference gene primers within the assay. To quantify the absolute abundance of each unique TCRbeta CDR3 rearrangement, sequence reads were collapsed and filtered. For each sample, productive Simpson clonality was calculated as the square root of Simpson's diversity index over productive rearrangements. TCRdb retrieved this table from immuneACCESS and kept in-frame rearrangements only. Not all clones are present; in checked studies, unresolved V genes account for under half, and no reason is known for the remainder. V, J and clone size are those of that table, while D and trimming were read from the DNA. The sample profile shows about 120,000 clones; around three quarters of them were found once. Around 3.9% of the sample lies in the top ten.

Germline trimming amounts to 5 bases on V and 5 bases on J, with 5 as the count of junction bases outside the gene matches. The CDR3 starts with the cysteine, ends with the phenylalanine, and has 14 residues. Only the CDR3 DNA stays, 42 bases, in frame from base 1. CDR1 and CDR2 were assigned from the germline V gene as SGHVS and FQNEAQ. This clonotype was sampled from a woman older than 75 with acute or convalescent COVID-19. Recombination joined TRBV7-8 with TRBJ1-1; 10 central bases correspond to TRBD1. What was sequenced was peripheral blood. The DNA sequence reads TGTGCCAGCAGCGGGACAGGGGTGGCTACTGAAGCTTTCTTT. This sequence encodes CASSGTGVATEAFF.